The 6 T cell receptor beta chains presented below share a single source sample, sequenced in a study of T cell responses to AZD1222 COVID-19 vaccine. Method: immunoSEQ multiplex PCR; TCRdb's copy keeps in-frame clones and lacks some. The sample lists under 150,000 clones, about 82% occurring once. The sequencing here drew on peripheral blood, taken 28 days after the second dose of the MenACWY control vaccine. These receptors were obtained from an adult who received the MenACWY meningococcal vaccine as a control.

This clone occurred a few times. The J gene is TRBJ1-2, the V gene TRBV6-5; 7 bases are a match to TRBD1. Trimming took 4 bases from V and 8 from J; bases not matched to a gene: 13. The CDR3 sequence is 15 residues long. CDR1 is MNHEY, CDR2 SVGAGI, per germline. The DNA of the CDR3 is TGTGCCAGCAGTTCCAAGACAGGGAACACCGGGGGCTACACCTTC. Translation gives CASSSKTGNTGGYTF.

The chain links TRBV5-1 to TRBJ1-1; D might be TRBD1 (5 bases). CDR3 length equals 15 residues. V gave up 2 bases and J gave up 4 bases, with 15 bases separating them. The germline gives CDR1 SGHRS, CDR2 YFSETQ. Here the CDR3 reads CASSFLAGSSTEAFF. The CDR3 bases are TGCGCCAGCAGCTTTTTGGCAGGGAGCAGCACTGAAGCTTTCTTT.

This chain connects TRBV11-3 to TRBJ1-1; D is uncertain. The CDR3 runs to 14 residues. Trimming shortened V by 2 bases and J by 0 bases, and 7 bases separated the two germline ends. CDR1 SGHNT and CDR2 YENEEA come from the germline V gene. Here the CDR3 reads CASSLSTLNTEAFF. CDR3 DNA: TGTGCCAGCAGCTTATCAACGTTGAACACTGAAGCTTTCTTT.

The chain employs TRBV7-9 and TRBJ1-3; tentatively, D is TRBD1 (6 bases). Germline V CDR1 and CDR2: SEHNR, FQNEAQ (reference sequence). CDR3 length equals 12 residues. The V and J ends lost 11 bases and 4 bases respectively, with 12 bases between them. The DNA for the CDR3 is TGTGCCGGCACAGGGACCGGAAACACCATATATTTT. It specifies CAGTGTGNTIYF.

The V and J genes are TRBV7-2 and TRBJ1-1, with 9 bases lining up with TRBD1. The V and J ends lost 6 bases and 6 bases, in that order; junction bases with no gene match: 8. The CDR3 loop spans 14 amino acids. Germline V gene sequence: CDR1 SGHTA, CDR2 FQGNSA. The CDR3 loop is CASSSGQGGPEAFF. In nucleotides, the CDR3 is TGTGCCAGCAGTTCGGGACAGGGAGGCCCTGAAGCTTTCTTT. The full variable domain, in which reference TRBV7-2 and TRBJ1-1 provide the parts outside the CDR3, is GAGVSQSPSNKVTEKGKDVELRCDPISGHTALYWYRQSLGQGLEFLIYFQGNSAPDKSGLPSDRFSAERTGGSVSTLTIQRTQQEDSAVYLCASSSGQGGPEAFFGQGTRLTVV.

This rearrangement joins TRBV6-1 to TRBJ1-1, with 7 bases matching TRBD1. The trim removed 0 bases at V and 8 bases at J, leaving 6 bases unmatched. Germline values: CDR1 MNHNS, CDR2 SASEGT. The CDR3 runs to 14 residues. DNA of the CDR3: TGTGCCAGCAGTGAAGCGGGGACAGAGTTCGAAGCTTTCTTT. This sequence encodes CASSEAGTEFEAFF.